The rows below give T cell receptor beta chains drawn from one sample of a study of B cell selection in AIRE deficiency. The protocol was immunoSEQ multiplex PCR, while the TCRdb copy is restricted to in-frame clones and leaves out a portion. Here the sample spans 20,000 to 25,000 clones, approximately 96% being singletons. Sequenced: conventional CD4+ T cells sorted from PBMCs. Source of these receptors: a human donor with AIRE deficiency. The CDR3 runs from the conserved cysteine through the conserved F or W. D genes are given only for firm matches. Clone size is stated in some rows and not others, as once, few, many or a class when expanded.

j_call v_call clone_size d_call cdr3_aa cdr3_nt
TRBJ2-7 TRBV7-9 . . CASSLAGGHYEQYF TGTGCCAGCAGCTTAGCTGGGGGACACTACGAGCAGTACTTC
TRBJ2-3 TRBV11-2 . . CASSLRGFSTDTQYF TGTGCCAGCAGCTTGAGAGGGTTCAGCACAGATACGCAGTATTTT
TRBJ2-5 TRBV6-4 . TRBD2 CASSNPRGAGEETQYF TGTGCCAGCAGCAACCCTCGGGGTGCGGGAGAGGAGACCCAGTACTTC
TRBJ2-1 TRBV7-3 . . CASSPQLGNEQFF TGTGCCAGCAGCCCTCAATTAGGGAATGAGCAGTTCTTC
TRBJ1-1 TRBV6-6 . TRBD1 CASSYSGQGNTEAFF TGTGCCAGCAGTTATTCCGGACAGGGAAACACTGAAGCTTTCTTT
TRBJ1-5 TRBV7-8 . . CASSLAGTPNQPQHF TGTGCCAGCAGCCTAGCTGGGACACCTAATCAGCCCCAGCATTTT
TRBJ2-5 TRBV20-1 . . CSANRGETQYF TGCAGTGCTAACCGTGGGGAGACCCAGTACTTC
TRBJ2-3 TRBV11-2 once . CASSLSQITDTQYF TGTGCCAGCAGCTTGTCGCAAATCACAGATACGCAGTATTTT
TRBJ1-5 TRBV19 . . CATTRTDSHQPQHF TGTGCCACCACCAGAACCGACAGTCATCAGCCCCAGCATTTT
TRBJ2-3 TRBV5-4 . . CASSLVEADTQYF TGTGCCAGCAGCTTGGTCGAGGCAGATACGCAGTATTTT
TRBJ2-7 TRBV28 . . CASRPVFDEQYF TGTGCCAGCCGCCCGGTGTTCGACGAGCAGTACTTC
TRBJ2-2 TRBV2 once . CASGGRDGTGELFF TGTGCCAGCGGGGGACGAGACGGGACCGGGGAGCTGTTTTTT
TRBJ1-1 TRBV19 . . CASKRPGTGPFGAFF TGTGCCAGTAAAAGGCCGGGTACAGGTCCTTTCGGGGCTTTCTTT
TRBJ2-1 TRBV27 . TRBD2 CASSFSSGRAYSSYNEQFF TGTGCCAGCAGTTTTAGCAGCGGGAGGGCTTATAGCTCCTACAATGAGCAGTTCTTC
TRBJ2-7 TRBV6-5 . TRBD1 CASSRTGGSYEQYF TGTGCCAGCAGCAGGACAGGGGGTTCCTACGAGCAGTACTTC
TRBJ2-1 TRBV5-1 . TRBD1 CASSPILTGVYNEQFF TGCGCCAGCAGCCCGATCTTGACAGGGGTCTACAATGAGCAGTTCTTC
TRBJ2-7 TRBV25-1 . . CASSEEGGRQYF TGTGCCAGCAGTGAAGAAGGGGGTAGGCAGTACTTC
TRBJ2-2 TRBV28 . . CASNISGKNTGELFF TGTGCCAGCAACATTAGCGGCAAGAACACCGGGGAGCTGTTTTTT
TRBJ2-7 TRBV21-1 . . CASSAPQATSGSGLDEQYF TGTGCCAGCAGCGCCCCTCAAGCGACTAGCGGGTCTGGGCTCGATGAGCAGTACTTC
TRBJ2-1 TRBV7-3 . . CASSLGTGGSYNEQFF TGTGCCAGCAGCTTAGGGACTGGCGGATCCTACAATGAGCAGTTCTTC
TRBJ2-2 TRBV7-6 . TRBD2 CASSLGPGLAGGSSTGELFF TGTGCCAGCAGCTTAGGGCCGGGACTAGCGGGAGGGTCGTCCACCGGGGAGCTGTTTTTT
TRBJ2-2 TRBV18 . . CASSPPMARSTGELFF TGTGCCAGCTCACCACCGATGGCTAGAAGCACCGGGGAGCTGTTTTTT
TRBJ2-7 TRBV6-5 . . CASSYSRVGYEQYF TGTGCCAGCAGTTACTCGAGGGTTGGGTACGAGCAGTACTTC
TRBJ2-7 TRBV10-3 . . CAISEFSGDVSYEQYF TGTGCCATCAGTGAGTTTTCCGGGGATGTGTCCTACGAGCAGTACTTC
TRBJ2-3 TRBV27 . TRBD2 CASSLSSGRSDTQYF TGTGCCAGCAGTTTGTCCAGCGGGAGATCAGATACGCAGTATTTT
TRBJ2-7 TRBV5-1 . . CASSPLSRSYEQYF TGCGCCAGCAGCCCCTTATCCAGGTCCTACGAGCAGTACTTC
TRBJ2-3 TRBV10-2 . . CASSEAGGTDTQYF TGCGCCAGCAGTGAGGCAGGGGGCACAGATACGCAGTATTTT
TRBJ2-2 TRBV11-2 . TRBD2 CASSRTTPASGSPGELFF TGTGCCAGCAGCCGCACCACGCCGGCTAGCGGGAGCCCCGGGGAGCTGTTTTTT
TRBJ2-1 TRBV28 . TRBD2 CASSPSGSLRNEQFF TGTGCCAGCAGTCCTAGCGGGAGTCTTCGCAATGAGCAGTTCTTC
TRBJ2-2 TRBV15 once TRBD2 CATSRGRGSGRSNTGELFF TGTGCCACCAGCAGAGGGCGCGGTAGCGGGAGATCTAACACCGGGGAGCTGTTTTTT
TRBJ2-1 TRBV28 . . CASRGGPYNEQFF TGTGCCAGCAGGGGGGGGCCCTACAATGAGCAGTTCTTC
TRBJ2-7 TRBV6-5 . TRBD1 CASRSQGPSSYEQYF TGTGCCAGCAGATCACAGGGGCCAAGCTCCTACGAGCAGTACTTC
TRBJ2-7 TRBV18 . TRBD1 CASSPPDRGGYEQYF TGTGCCAGCTCACCACCCGACAGGGGGGGCTACGAGCAGTACTTC
TRBJ2-3 TRBV18 . TRBD2 CASSQTPSGSTDTQYF TGTGCCAGCTCACAGACACCTAGCGGCAGCACAGATACGCAGTATTTT
TRBJ2-1 TRBV30 . TRBD2 CALGLARGEQFF TGTGCCTTGGGACTAGCACGTGGGGAGCAGTTCTTC
TRBJ1-3 TRBV13 . . CASSITGQLSGNTIYF TGTGCCAGCAGCATTACCGGACAGCTCTCTGGAAACACCATATATTTT
TRBJ2-7 TRBV19 once . CASAPRGPYEQYF TGTGCCAGTGCGCCCCGGGGCCCCTACGAGCAGTACTTC
TRBJ1-4 TRBV5-4 . . CASSLEQGLPEKLFF TGTGCCAGCAGCTTGGAGCAGGGCTTGCCTGAAAAACTGTTTTTT
TRBJ1-4 TRBV28 . TRBD1 CASSLVRQGLRGEKLFF TGTGCCAGCAGTTTAGTAAGACAGGGCTTGCGGGGTGAAAAACTGTTTTTT
TRBJ2-7 TRBV6-6 . . CASSLQSAGGPEQYF TGTGCCAGCAGTTTACAAAGCGCCGGGGGGCCCGAGCAGTACTTC